The 11 T cell receptor beta chains below were found in one sample sequenced in a study of blood T cell repertoires in COVID-19. Assay: immunoSEQ multiplex PCR; the TCRdb copy retains only in-frame clones and omits some. Of about 70,000 clones in the sample, more than 75% are singletons; the top ten hold roughly a tenth. Sequenced sample: peripheral blood. Source of these receptors: a young woman with acute or convalescent COVID-19.

This chain uses TRBV2 with TRBJ1-1, with TRBD1 matching 10 bases. CDR1 is SNHLY, CDR2 FYNNEI, per germline. J was trimmed by 11 bases and V by 6 bases; bases with no gene match: 15. The CDR3 is 15 residues long. The CDR3 region has the DNA TGTGCCAGCAGCTCAATGGGGGACAGGGGATTCTTCGCTTTCTTT. It specifies CASSSMGDRGFFAFF.

This chain uses TRBV4-1 with TRBJ2-5; the D is unclear. V lost 4 bases and J 2 bases, leaving 8 bases between the germline ends. CDR3 length: 13 residues. Looked up from germline, CDR1 is MGHRA and CDR2 is YSYEKL. This CDR3 reads CASSLGAQETQYF. The CDR3 DNA reads TGCGCCAGCAGCCTCGGTGCGCAAGAGACCCAGTACTTC.

This clone was observed once. The chain links TRBV9 to TRBJ2-1, with TRBD2 matching over 9 bases. The V gene's germline CDR1 is SGDLS and CDR2 YYNGEE. Trimming cost V 4 bases and J 7 bases; bases outside gene matches: 9. CDR3 length: 15 residues. The CDR3 DNA reads TGTGCCAGCAGCCCTATTAGCGGGAGCGATAATGAGCAGTTCTTC. As protein: CASSPISGSDNEQFF.

The count of this clone is one. The chain links TRBV29-1 to TRBJ1-2; no clear D. Trimming pared 6 bases from V and 6 bases from J, leaving 11 bases between. Germline V gene lookup returns CDR1 SQVTM and CDR2 ANQGSEA. This CDR3 is 11 amino acids long. The CDR3 sequence is CSVERSDGYTF. The CDR3 region has the DNA TGCAGCGTGGAACGATCAGATGGCTACACCTTC.

This clone was seen more than once but under ten times. The chain combines TRBV2 with TRBJ2-7; D unresolved. V was cut by 5 bases and J by 7 bases, with 12 bases left in between. This CDR3 is 12 amino acids long. Looked up from germline, CDR1 is SNHLY and CDR2 is FYNNEI. The CDR3 spells CASSYSIEEQYF. The CDR3 bases are TGTGCCAGCAGTTACTCAATTGAAGAGCAGTACTTC.

The chain couples TRBV15 to TRBJ2-7; 9 bases agree with TRBD2. The CDR3 spans 15 residues. Germline V gene sequence: CDR1 LNHNV, CDR2 YYDKDF (reference sequence). V dropped 1 base and J dropped 3; count of bases not matched to a gene: 4. The CDR3 reads CATSRGGRDNYEQYF. The CDR3 DNA follows: TGTGCCACCAGCAGAGGCGGGAGGGACAACTACGAGCAGTACTTC.

V and J are TRBV7-9 and TRBJ2-7; no reliable D call. Germline V gene lookup returns CDR1 SEHNR and CDR2 FQNEAQ (reference sequence). V was clipped by 6 bases and J by 6 bases, with 12 bases between them. The CDR3 totals 12 residues. CDR3 protein: CASRYSVGEQYF. The CDR3 nucleotides read TGTGCCAGCAGGTATAGTGTCGGCGAGCAGTACTTC.

This clone appeared once. This chain joins TRBV5-4 and TRBJ1-1; D is undetermined. Germline-derived CDR1 and CDR2 are SGHNT and YYREEE (reference sequence). Deletions cut 0 bases from V and 7 bases from J, with 13 bases between. The CDR3 runs 14 residues. CDR3 loop: CASSLDPSVFEAFF. The CDR3 region has the DNA TGTGCCAGCAGCTTGGACCCGTCGGTTTTTGAAGCTTTCTTT.

The chain has TRBV11-2 and TRBJ2-7; the match to TRBD2 covers 8 bases. The germline CDR1 and CDR2 sequences are SGHAT and FQNNGV. This CDR3 region has 18 residues. J was trimmed by 4 bases and V by 2 bases; bases with no gene match: 16. The CDR3 region has the DNA TGTGCCAGCAGCTTACGCTTCAGCGGGGGATCTCGAATGTACGAGCAGTACTTC. Translated: CASSLRFSGGSRMYEQYF.

The V call is TRBV2, the J call TRBJ2-3, with D unclear. The CDR3 has 16 residues. Trimming shortened V by 4 bases and J by 0 bases, and 14 bases separated the two germline ends. Germline assignment: CDR1 SNHLY and CDR2 FYNNEI. Written as DNA, the CDR3 is TGTGCCAGCAGTGTAGCACAACCCTCTAGCACAGATACGCAGTATTTT. This translates into CASSVAQPSSTDTQYF.

The chain joins TRBV7-2 to TRBJ2-6; maybe TRBD1 (6 bases). The length of the CDR3 is 15 residues. V lost 0 bases to trimming and J lost 7 bases, with 10 bases between them. Germline lookup yields CDR1 SGHTA and CDR2 FQGNSA. The CDR3 region is CASSLAGGSANVLTF. Written as DNA, the CDR3 is TGTGCCAGCAGCTTAGCAGGGGGTAGTGCCAACGTCCTGACTTTC.